Listed below are T cell receptor beta chains from one sample, sequenced in a study of radiotherapy plus CTLA-4 blockade in lung cancer. Only in-frame clones appear in the TCRdb table, and some are missing; sequencing was by immunoSEQ multiplex PCR. Here the sample spans approximately 33,000 clones, about 78% being singletons. The sequences come from peripheral blood, collected from a patient treated with radiotherapy plus ipilimumab. The receptor source for this set is a human donor with non-small cell lung cancer who had stable disease on radiotherapy plus ipilimumab. The CDR3 runs from the conserved cysteine through the conserved F or W. Each record gives: D gene, J gene, V gene, clone size, CDR3 protein, CDR3 DNA. The D gene is left open where the match is weak. The listing skips clone size in some rows; elsewhere it reads once, few, many or a size class.

. | TRBJ2-3 | TRBV15 | . | CATSTTWYTQYF | TGTGCCACCAGCACCACGTGGTATACGCAGTATTTT
TRBD1 | TRBJ1-1 | TRBV7-2 | few | CASSSWEDRIQDLNTEAFF | TGTGCCAGCAGCAGCTGGGAGGACAGGATACAAGATTTAAACACTGAAGCTTTCTTT
TRBD2 | TRBJ2-1 | TRBV6-5 | . | CASRTSGGVYEQFF | TGTGCCAGCAGGACTAGCGGGGGGGTCTATGAGCAGTTCTTC
TRBD1 | TRBJ2-2 | TRBV6-5 | few | CASRIQGVNTGELFF | TGTGCCAGCAGGATACAGGGGGTGAACACCGGGGAGCTGTTTTTT
. | TRBJ1-5 | TRBV6-5 | . | CASIQGGNQPQHF | TGTGCCAGCATACAGGGTGGGAATCAGCCCCAGCATTTT
. | TRBJ1-1 | TRBV6-1 | . | CASSEPVNTEAFF | TGTGCCAGCAGTGAGCCGGTGAACACTGAAGCTTTCTTT
. | TRBJ1-2 | TRBV19 | . | CASSTRQYGYTF | TGTGCCAGTAGTACCCGACAGTATGGCTACACCTTC
. | TRBJ2-7 | TRBV4-1 | . | CASSAIGFSYEQYF | TGCGCCAGCAGCGCAATCGGGTTTTCCTACGAGCAGTACTTC
TRBD1 | TRBJ1-5 | TRBV7-8 | . | CASSSSPGQGNQPQHF | TGTGCCAGCAGCTCGAGTCCGGGACAGGGTAATCAGCCCCAGCATTTT
. | TRBJ1-1 | TRBV6-4 | . | CASSHGGGAEAFF | TGTGCCAGCAGCCACGGGGGGGGAGCTGAAGCTTTCTTT
. | TRBJ2-7 | TRBV6-5 | . | CAVGEPLTYEQYF | TGTGCCGTGGGGGAGCCGCTAACCTACGAGCAGTACTTC
. | TRBJ2-3 | TRBV7-2 | once | CASTSRADTQYF | TGTGCCAGCACCTCTAGGGCAGATACGCAGTATTTT
. | TRBJ2-4 | TRBV21-1 | . | CATRTGAKNIQYF | TGTGCCACCCGGACAGGGGCCAAAAACATTCAGTACTTC
. | TRBJ1-3 | TRBV18 | . | CASSPMDSLNTIYF | TGTGCCAGCTCACCCATGGACAGCCTAAACACCATATATTTT
TRBD1 | TRBJ1-1 | TRBV7-9 | . | CASSPLWTGVNTEAFF | TGTGCCAGCAGCCCTCTTTGGACAGGGGTGAACACTGAAGCTTTCTTT
TRBD2 | TRBJ2-3 | TRBV14 | . | CASSQGGRGLTDTQYF | TGTGCCAGCAGCCAAGGAGGGAGGGGACTGACAGATACGCAGTATTTT
TRBD1 | TRBJ2-5 | TRBV5-8 | once | CASSLGKDRGETQYF | TGTGCCAGCAGCTTGGGGAAGGACAGGGGTGAGACCCAGTACTTC
. | TRBJ1-2 | TRBV12-5 | once | CASGLILGVRGYTF | TGTGCTAGTGGTTTGATTCTGGGGGTAAGGGGCTACACCTTC
. | TRBJ1-1 | TRBV18 | . | CASSPAMNTEAFF | TGTGCCAGCTCACCGGCGATGAACACTGAAGCTTTCTTT
. | TRBJ2-2 | TRBV27 | few | CASRSSEVTGELFF | TGTGCCAGCAGGTCTTCGGAGGTCACCGGGGAGCTGTTTTTT
. | TRBJ2-7 | TRBV5-5 | few | CASSFRWAGSSYEQYF | TGTGCCAGCAGCTTTCGTTGGGCAGGCTCATCCTACGAGCAGTACTTC
TRBD1 | TRBJ1-2 | TRBV7-9 | . | CASSTGTGGSGYTF | TGTGCCAGCAGTACCGGGACAGGAGGAAGTGGCTACACCTTC
TRBD1 | TRBJ1-1 | TRBV5-1 | . | CASSLGGQGGTEAFF | TGCGCCAGCAGCTTGGGCGGTCAGGGGGGCACTGAAGCTTTCTTT
. | TRBJ1-3 | TRBV5-1 | few | CASSLRTDSGNTIYF | TGCGCCAGCAGCTTGCGGACCGATTCTGGAAACACCATATATTTT
. | TRBJ1-2 | TRBV28 | . | CASGKPGPYGYTF | TGTGCCAGCGGCAAACCGGGCCCCTATGGCTACACCTTC